The TCR beta chain under discussion was sequenced for a study of blood T cell repertoires in COVID-19. Participants' reported clinical history set cohort assignment. Two negative PCRs, clearance, or symptom resolution had been documented for recovered Cohort 3 donors. Repertoires were generated with immunoSEQ multiplex PCR, while TCRdb's copy carries only in-frame clones and drops some. This repertoire shows roughly 220,000 clones, 84% found once; its top ten account for 6.8%. The CDR3 loop spans 13 amino acids. Germline values: CDR1 SGHTA, CDR2 FQGNSA. The V gene lost 1 base and the J gene lost 1 base, with 4 bases spanning the gap.

This clonotype was obtained from a woman in her 40s who had recovered from COVID-19. The J gene is TRBJ1-2, the V gene TRBV7-2; D unclear. The sample taken for sequencing was PBMCs or T cells enriched from blood (not recorded which). The CDR3 is CASSLGHNYGYTF. CDR3 in DNA: TGTGCCAGCAGCTTAGGACATAACTATGGCTACACCTTC.